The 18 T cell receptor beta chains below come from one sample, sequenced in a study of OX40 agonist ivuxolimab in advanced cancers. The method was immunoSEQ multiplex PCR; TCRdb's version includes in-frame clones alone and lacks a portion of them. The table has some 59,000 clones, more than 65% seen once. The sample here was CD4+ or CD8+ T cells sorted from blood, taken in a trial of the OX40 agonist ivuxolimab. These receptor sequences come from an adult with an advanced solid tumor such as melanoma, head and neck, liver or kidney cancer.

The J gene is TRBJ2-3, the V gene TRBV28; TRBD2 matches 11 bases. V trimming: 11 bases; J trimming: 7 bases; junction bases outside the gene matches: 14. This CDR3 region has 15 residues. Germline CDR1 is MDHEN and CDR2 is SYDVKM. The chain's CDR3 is CASLTSGGPSHTQYF. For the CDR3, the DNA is TGTGCCTCCCTAACTAGCGGGGGCCCCTCCCATACGCAGTATTTT.

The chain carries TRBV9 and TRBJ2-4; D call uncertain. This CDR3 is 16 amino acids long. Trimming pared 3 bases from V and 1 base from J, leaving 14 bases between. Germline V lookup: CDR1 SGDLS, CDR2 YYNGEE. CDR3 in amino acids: CASSADLGMAKNIQYF. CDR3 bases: TGTGCCAGCAGCGCTGATTTGGGAATGGCCAAAAACATTCAGTACTTC.

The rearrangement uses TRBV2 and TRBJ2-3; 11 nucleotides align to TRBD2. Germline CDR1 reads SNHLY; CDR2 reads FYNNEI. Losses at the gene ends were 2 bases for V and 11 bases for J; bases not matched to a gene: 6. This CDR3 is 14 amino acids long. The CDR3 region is CASSESLAGGGQYF. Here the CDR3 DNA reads TGTGCCAGCAGTGAATCGCTAGCGGGGGGCGGGCAGTATTTT.

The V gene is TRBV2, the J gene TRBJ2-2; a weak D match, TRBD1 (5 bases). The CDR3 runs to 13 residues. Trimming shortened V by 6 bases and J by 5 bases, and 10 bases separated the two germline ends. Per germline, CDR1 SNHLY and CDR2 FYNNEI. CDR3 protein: CASRATATGELFF. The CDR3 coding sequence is TGTGCCAGCAGAGCGACAGCTACCGGGGAGCTGTTTTTT. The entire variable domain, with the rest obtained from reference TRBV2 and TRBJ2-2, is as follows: EPEVTQTPSHQVTQMGQEVILRCVPISNHLYFYWYRQILGQKVEFLVSFYNNEISEKSEIFDDQFSVERPDGSNFTLKIRSTKLEDSAMYFCASRATATGELFFGEGSRLTVL.

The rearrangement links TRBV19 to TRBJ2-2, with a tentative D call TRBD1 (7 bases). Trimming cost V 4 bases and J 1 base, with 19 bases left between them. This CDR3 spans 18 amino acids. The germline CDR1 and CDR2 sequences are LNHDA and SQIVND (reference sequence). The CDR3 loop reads CASSTLFRGTVNTGELFF. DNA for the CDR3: TGTGCCAGTAGTACCCTCTTCCGGGGGACAGTGAACACCGGGGAGCTGTTTTTT.

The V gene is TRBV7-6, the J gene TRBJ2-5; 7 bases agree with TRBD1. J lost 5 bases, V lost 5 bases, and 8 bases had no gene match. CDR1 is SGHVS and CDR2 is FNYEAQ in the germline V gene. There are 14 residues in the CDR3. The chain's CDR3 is CASSPTTGLETQYF. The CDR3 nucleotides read TGTGCCAGCAGCCCCACGACAGGGCTGGAGACCCAGTACTTC.

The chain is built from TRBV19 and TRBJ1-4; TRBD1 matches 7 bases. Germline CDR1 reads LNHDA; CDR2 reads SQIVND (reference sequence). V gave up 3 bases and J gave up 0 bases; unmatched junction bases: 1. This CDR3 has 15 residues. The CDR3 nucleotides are TGTGCCAGTAGTATCCAGGGGGCAACTAATGAAAAACTGTTTTTT. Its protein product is CASSIQGATNEKLFF.

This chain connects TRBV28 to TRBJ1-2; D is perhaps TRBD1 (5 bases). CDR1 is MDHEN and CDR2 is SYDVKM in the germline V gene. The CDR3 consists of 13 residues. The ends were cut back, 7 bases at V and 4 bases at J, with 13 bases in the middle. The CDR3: CASTPGTAYGYTF. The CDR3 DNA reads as TGTGCCAGCACACCCGGGACTGCCTATGGCTACACCTTC.

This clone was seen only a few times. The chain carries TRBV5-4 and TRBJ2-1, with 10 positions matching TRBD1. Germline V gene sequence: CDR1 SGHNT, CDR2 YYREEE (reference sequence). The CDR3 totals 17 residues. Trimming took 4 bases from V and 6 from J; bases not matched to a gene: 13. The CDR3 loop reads CASSPNFRDRGGNEQFF. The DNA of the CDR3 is TGTGCCAGCAGCCCGAATTTCCGGGACAGGGGCGGCAATGAGCAGTTCTTC.

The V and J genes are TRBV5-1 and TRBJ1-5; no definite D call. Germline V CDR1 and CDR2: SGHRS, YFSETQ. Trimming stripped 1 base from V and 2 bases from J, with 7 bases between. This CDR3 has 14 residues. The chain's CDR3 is CASSLWGGNQPQHF. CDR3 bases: TGCGCCAGCAGCTTGTGGGGAGGCAATCAGCCCCAGCATTTT.

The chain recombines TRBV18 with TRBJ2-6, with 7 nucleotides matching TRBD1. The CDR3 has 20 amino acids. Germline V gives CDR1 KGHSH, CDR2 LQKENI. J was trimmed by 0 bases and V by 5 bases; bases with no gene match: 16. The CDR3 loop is CASSDRPPGQISSGANVLTF. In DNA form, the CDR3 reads TGTGCCAGCTCAGACAGACCCCCGGGACAGATCAGCTCTGGGGCCAACGTCCTGACTTTC.

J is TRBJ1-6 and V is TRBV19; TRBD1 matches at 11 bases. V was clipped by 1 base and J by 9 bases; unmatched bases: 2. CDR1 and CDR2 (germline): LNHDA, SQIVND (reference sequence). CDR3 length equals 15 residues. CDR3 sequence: CASSIGGTGGSPLHF. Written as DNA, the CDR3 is TGTGCCAGTAGTATAGGCGGGACAGGGGGTTCACCCCTCCACTTT.

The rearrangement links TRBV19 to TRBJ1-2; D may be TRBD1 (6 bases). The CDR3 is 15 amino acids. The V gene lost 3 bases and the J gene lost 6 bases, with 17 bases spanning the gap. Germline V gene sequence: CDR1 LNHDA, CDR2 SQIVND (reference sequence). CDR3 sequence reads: CASSMVGGGMDGYTF. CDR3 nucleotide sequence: TGTGCCAGTAGTATGGTGGGAGGGGGTATGGATGGCTACACCTTC.

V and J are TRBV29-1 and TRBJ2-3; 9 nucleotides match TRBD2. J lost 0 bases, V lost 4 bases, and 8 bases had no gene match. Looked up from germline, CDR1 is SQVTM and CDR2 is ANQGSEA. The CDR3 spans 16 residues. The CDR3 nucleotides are TGCAGCGTTGTTGGGGCGGGGGGGTTAAGCACAGATACGCAGTATTTT. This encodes CSVVGAGGLSTDTQYF.

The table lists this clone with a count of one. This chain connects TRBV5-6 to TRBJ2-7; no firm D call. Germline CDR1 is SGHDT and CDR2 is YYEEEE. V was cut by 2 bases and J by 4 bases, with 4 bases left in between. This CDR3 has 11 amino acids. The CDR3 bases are TGTGCCAGCAGCTTAGGTTACGAGCAGTACTTC. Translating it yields CASSLGYEQYF.

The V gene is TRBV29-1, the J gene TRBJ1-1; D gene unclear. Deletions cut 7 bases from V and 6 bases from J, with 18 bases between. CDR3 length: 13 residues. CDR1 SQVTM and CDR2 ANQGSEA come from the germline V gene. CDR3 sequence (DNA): TGCAGCGCCGAGCGGATTTTATCGCCTGAAGCTTTCTTT. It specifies CSAERILSPEAFF.

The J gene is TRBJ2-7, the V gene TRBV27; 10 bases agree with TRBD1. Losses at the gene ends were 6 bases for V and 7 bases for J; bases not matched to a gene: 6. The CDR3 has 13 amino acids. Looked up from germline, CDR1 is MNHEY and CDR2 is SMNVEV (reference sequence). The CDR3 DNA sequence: TGTGCCAGCAGGGGGACAGGGGCGGGGGAGCAGTACTTC. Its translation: CASRGTGAGEQYF.

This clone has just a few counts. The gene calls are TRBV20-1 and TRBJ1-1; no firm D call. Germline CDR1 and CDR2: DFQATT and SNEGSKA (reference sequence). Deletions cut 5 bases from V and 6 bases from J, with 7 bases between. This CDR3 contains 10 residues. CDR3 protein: CSALRPEAFF. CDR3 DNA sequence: TGCAGTGCTTTACGTCCTGAAGCTTTCTTT.